The 10 T cell receptor beta chains below were found in one sample sequenced in a study of CD8 T cells in Susac syndrome. An input of about 0.45 to 1 ug of RNA was subjected to reverse transcription using random hexamers. TCRdb ran MiXCR on the immunoSEQ multiplex PCR reads and lists one entry per CDR3 protein. The table includes approximately 270,000 distinct CDR3 sequences, 80% to 95% detected once. Specimen: CD4+ T cells from PBMCs. The origin of the receptors is a human donor with multiple sclerosis.

V usage is TRBV20-1 and J usage is TRBJ2-3; D not certain. The CDR3 is 14 residues long. CDR1 is DFQATT, CDR2 SNEGSKA, per germline (reference sequence). V lost 1 base and J lost 1, with 9 bases in between. CDR3 region: CSARVPVGTDTQYF. The CDR3 coding sequence is TGCAGTGCTAGAGTCCCGGTAGGCACAGATACGCAGTATTTT.

The gene calls are TRBV10-3 and TRBJ2-5; D gene unclear. This CDR3 has 14 amino acids. CDR1 ENHRY and CDR2 SYGVKD come from the germline V gene. V lost 4 bases to trimming and J lost 1 base, with 10 bases between them. CDR3 loop: CAISGTLLQETQYF. CDR3 bases: TGTGCCATCAGTGGGACCTTACTCCAAGAGACCCAGTACTTC.

The chain couples TRBV7-9 to TRBJ2-7; tentative D call: TRBD1 (5 bases). The CDR3 has 13 amino acids. The V end lost 3 bases, the J end lost 1 base, and 7 bases lay between the germline ends. CDR1 and CDR2 from the germline V gene are SEHNR and FQNEAQ (reference sequence). The CDR3 DNA reads TGTGCCAGCAGCTTTGACAGTTCCTACGAGCAGTACGTC. Residues: CASSFDSSYEQYV.

J is TRBJ1-6 and V is TRBV7-9, with D possibly matching TRBD1 (5 bases). Germline CDR1 is SEHNR and CDR2 is FQNEAQ (reference sequence). The CDR3 has 16 residues. The V end lost 5 bases, the J end lost 7 bases, and 18 bases lay between the germline ends. CDR3 protein: CASSAGRDSRNSPLHF. The CDR3 DNA follows: TGTGCCAGCAGCGCCGGCCGGGACTCCCGAAATTCACCCCTCCACTTT.

The J gene is TRBJ1-1, the V gene TRBV12-3 or TRBV12-4, with 7 bases lining up with TRBD1. V lost 5 bases, J lost 5 bases, and 8 bases stayed unmatched. The CDR3 totals 14 residues. The CDR3 nucleotides read TGTGCCAGCAGTCCAGGGGGGCCCGTGACTGAAGCTTTCTTT. Translated, it gives CASSPGGPVTEAFF.

The chain combines TRBV5-1 with TRBJ2-2; D possibly corresponds to TRBD2 (5 bases). The germline V gene encodes CDR1 SGHRS and CDR2 YFSETQ. Trimming stripped 4 bases from V and 2 bases from J, with 15 bases between. The length of the CDR3 is 16 residues. CDR3: CASSVDSSLNTGELFF. The CDR3 bases are TGCGCCAGCAGCGTCGACTCTAGCCTTAACACCGGGGAGCTGTTTTTT.

In DNA, the CDR3 is TGTGCCAGCAGTTACGGGACAAGCACAGATACGCAGTATTTT. This sequence encodes CASSYGTSTDTQYF. The V call is TRBV28, the J call TRBJ2-3; D possibly corresponds to TRBD1 (6 bases). The CDR3 spans 14 residues. V lost 4 bases to trimming and J lost 0 bases, with 8 bases between them. Germline CDR1 is MDHEN and CDR2 is SYDVKM.

The genes are TRBV29-1 and TRBJ1-1, with D perhaps TRBD1 (5 bases). There are 11 residues in the CDR3. Germline-derived CDR1 and CDR2 are SQVTM and ANQGSEA. V shed 1 base and J shed 11 bases, with 11 bases lying between them. The CDR3 DNA reads TGCAGCGTTGAAGTGGGGCGGGCGGCTTTCTTT. Amino acid sequence: CSVEVGRAAFF.

In this sample, this clonotype turned up once. This rearrangement joins TRBV7-9 to TRBJ2-6; D is unresolved. Deletions cut 3 bases from V and 0 bases from J, with 12 bases between. This CDR3 region has 17 residues. Per germline, CDR1 SEHNR and CDR2 FQNEAQ (reference sequence). The CDR3: CASSFMTRSSGANVLTF. CDR3 nucleotide sequence: TGTGCCAGCAGCTTCATGACCCGCTCCTCTGGGGCCAACGTCCTGACTTTC.

This clonotype was seen a handful of times. This chain joins TRBV5-5 and TRBJ2-7; no definite D call. Germline V gene lookup returns CDR1 SGHKS and CDR2 YYEKEE (reference sequence). The CDR3 runs to 12 residues. With 1 base removed from V and 6 bases from J, the gap between germline ends came to 8 bases. CDR3: CASSLNRIEQYF. CDR3 bases: TGTGCCAGCAGCTTGAACAGAATCGAGCAGTACTTC.